This TCR beta chain came from a study of T cells in tuberculosis. Sorting used thawed, overnight-rested PBMC stained with anti-CD3, a viability dye and GMM-loaded CD1B tetramer. The CD1B tetramers carried C32 glucose monomycolate purified from Rhodococcus equi. Tetramer-negative cells, roughly 97,000 per donor, were also sorted. The CDR3 spans 15 residues. CDR1 and CDR2 (germline): SGHNT, YYREEE (reference sequence). The ends lost 4 bases at V and 8 bases at J; junction bases unmatched: 5. Chain pairing is unknown; alpha and beta were sequenced separately. Using immunoSEQ multiplex PCR, the repertoire was profiled, and TCRdb retains in-frame clones only, with some absent. The table lists about 58,000 clones, nearly 90% of them singletons.

Sequencing input: CD1b-GMM tetramer-negative cells sorted from PBMCs. This TCR derives from an adult woman with latent tuberculosis. The rearrangement joins TRBV5-4 to TRBJ2-2; 13 positions agree with TRBD2. CDR3 residues: CASSPTSGGVGELFF. As DNA, the CDR3 is TGTGCCAGCAGCCCAACTAGCGGGGGGGTAGGGGAGCTGTTTTTT.